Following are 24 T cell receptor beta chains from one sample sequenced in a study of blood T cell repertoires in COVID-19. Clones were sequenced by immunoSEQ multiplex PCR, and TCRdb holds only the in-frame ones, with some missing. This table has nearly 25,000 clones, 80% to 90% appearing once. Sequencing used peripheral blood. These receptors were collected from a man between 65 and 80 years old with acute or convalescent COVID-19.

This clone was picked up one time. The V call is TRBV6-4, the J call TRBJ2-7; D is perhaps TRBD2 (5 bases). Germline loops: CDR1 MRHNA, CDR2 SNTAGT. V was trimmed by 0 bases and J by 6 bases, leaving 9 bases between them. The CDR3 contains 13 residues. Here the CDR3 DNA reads TGTGCCAGCAGTGACTCGGACTCTAGCGAGCAGTACTTC. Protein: CASSDSDSSEQYF.

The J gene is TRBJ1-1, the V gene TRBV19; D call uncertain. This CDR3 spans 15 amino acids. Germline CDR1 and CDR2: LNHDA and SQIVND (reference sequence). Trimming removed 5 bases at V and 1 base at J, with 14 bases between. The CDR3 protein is CASSYPQAQNTEAFF. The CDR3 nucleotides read TGTGCCAGTAGTTATCCGCAGGCCCAGAACACTGAAGCTTTCTTT.

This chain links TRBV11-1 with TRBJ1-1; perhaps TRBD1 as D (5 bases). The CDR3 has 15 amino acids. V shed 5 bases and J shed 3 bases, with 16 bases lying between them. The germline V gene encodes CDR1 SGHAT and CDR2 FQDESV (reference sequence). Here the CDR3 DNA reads TGTGCCAGCAGCCCCCGCGTGGGGGGAGACACTGAAGCTTTCTTT. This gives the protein CASSPRVGGDTEAFF.

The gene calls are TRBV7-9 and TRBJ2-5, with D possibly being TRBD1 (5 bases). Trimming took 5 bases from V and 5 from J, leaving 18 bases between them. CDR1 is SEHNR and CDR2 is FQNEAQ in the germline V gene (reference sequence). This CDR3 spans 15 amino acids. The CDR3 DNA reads TGTGCCAGCAGCCTCTTCGCGGACCCAGGGGAGACCCAGTACTTC. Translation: CASSLFADPGETQYF.

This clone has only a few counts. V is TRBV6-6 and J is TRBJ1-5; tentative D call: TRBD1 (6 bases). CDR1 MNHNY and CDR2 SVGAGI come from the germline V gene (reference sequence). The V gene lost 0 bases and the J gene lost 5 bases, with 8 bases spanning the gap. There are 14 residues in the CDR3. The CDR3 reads CASSYSPGDQPQHF. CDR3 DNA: TGTGCCAGCAGTTACTCCCCAGGGGATCAGCCCCAGCATTTT.

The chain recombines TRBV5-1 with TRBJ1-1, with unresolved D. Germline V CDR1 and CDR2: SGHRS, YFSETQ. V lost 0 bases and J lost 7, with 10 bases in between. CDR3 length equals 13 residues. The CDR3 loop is CASSLDRGLEAFF. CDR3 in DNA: TGCGCCAGCAGCTTGGACCGGGGTCTTGAAGCTTTCTTT.

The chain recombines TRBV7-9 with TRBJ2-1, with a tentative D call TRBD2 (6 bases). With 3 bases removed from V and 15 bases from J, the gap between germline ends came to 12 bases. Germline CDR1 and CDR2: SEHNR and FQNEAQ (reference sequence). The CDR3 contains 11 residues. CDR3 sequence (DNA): TGTGCCAGCAGCTTGGCGGAGGGTCGGTTCTTC. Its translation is CASSLAEGRFF.

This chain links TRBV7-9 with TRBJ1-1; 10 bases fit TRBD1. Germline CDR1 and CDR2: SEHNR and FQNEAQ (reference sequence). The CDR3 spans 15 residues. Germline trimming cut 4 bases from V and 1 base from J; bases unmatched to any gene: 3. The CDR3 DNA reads TGTGCCAGCAGCTCCCGGACAGGGGGGAACACTGAAGCTTTCTTT. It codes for CASSSRTGGNTEAFF.

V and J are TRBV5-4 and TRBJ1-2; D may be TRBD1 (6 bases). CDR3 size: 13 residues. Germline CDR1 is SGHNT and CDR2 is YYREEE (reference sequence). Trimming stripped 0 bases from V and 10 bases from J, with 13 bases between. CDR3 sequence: CASSLGDGGHYTF. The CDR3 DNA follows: TGTGCCAGCAGCTTGGGCGATGGGGGCCACTACACCTTC. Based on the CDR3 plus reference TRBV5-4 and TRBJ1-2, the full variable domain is ETGVTQSPTHLIKTRGQQVTLRCSSQSGHNTVSWYQQALGQGPQFIFQYYREEENGRGNFPPRFSGLQFPNYSSELNVNALELDDSALYLCASSLGDGGHYTFGSGTRLTVV.

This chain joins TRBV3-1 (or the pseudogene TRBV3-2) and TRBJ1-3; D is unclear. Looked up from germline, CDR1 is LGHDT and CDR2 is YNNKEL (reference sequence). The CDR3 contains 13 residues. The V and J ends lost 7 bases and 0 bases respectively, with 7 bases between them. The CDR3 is CASIPNSGNTIYF. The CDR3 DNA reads TGTGCCAGCATCCCCAACTCTGGAAACACCATATATTTT.

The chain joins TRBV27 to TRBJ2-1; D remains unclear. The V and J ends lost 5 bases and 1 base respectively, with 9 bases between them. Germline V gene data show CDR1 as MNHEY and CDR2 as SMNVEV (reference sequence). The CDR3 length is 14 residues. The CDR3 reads CASSAPASYNEQFF. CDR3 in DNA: TGTGCCAGCAGTGCCCCCGCGTCCTACAATGAGCAGTTCTTC.

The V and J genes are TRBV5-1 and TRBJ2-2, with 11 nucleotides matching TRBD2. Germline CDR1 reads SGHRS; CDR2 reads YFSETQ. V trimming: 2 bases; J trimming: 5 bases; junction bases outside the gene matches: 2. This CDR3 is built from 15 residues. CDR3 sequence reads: CASSFLAGGTGELFF. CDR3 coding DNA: TGCGCCAGCAGCTTCCTAGCGGGGGGAACCGGGGAGCTGTTTTTT.

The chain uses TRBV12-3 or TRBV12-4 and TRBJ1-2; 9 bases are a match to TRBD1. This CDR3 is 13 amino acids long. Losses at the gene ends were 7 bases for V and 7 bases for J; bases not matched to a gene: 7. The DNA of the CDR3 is TGTGCCAGCAAGGGACAGGGAATTTCTGGCTACACCTTC. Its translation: CASKGQGISGYTF.

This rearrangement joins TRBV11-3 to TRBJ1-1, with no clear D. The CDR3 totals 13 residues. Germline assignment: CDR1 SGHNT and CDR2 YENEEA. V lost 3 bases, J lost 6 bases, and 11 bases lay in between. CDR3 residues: CASSLAGTAEAFF. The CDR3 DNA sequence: TGTGCCAGCAGCTTGGCGGGAACCGCTGAAGCTTTCTTT.

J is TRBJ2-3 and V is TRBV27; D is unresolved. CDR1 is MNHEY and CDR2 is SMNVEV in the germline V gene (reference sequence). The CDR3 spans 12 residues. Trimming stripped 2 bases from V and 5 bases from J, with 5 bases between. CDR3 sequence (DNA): TGTGCCAGCAGTTTAAACAGAGATACGCAGTATTTT. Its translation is CASSLNRDTQYF.

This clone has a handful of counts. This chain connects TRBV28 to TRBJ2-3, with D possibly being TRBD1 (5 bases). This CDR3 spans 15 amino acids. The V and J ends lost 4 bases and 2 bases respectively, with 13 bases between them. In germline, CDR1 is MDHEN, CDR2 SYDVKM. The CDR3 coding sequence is TGTGCCAGCAGTTATAACAGGCTGACCACAGATACGCAGTATTTT. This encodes CASSYNRLTTDTQYF.

CDR3 sequence reads: CASSTRDRGEETQYF. The CDR3 DNA reads as TGTGCCAGCAGCACCCGGGACAGGGGGGAAGAGACCCAGTACTTC. V is TRBV4-2 and J is TRBJ2-5; 11 bases match TRBD1. V lost 5 bases to trimming and J lost 3 bases; unmatched junction nucleotides: 5. Germline CDR1 and CDR2: LGHNA and YNFKEQ. The length of the CDR3 is 15 residues.

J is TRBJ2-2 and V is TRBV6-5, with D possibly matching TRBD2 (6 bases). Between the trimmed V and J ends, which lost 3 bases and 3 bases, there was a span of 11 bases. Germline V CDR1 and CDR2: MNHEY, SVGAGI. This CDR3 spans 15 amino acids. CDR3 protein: CASSYGGVDTGELFF. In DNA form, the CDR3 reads TGTGCCAGCAGTTATGGAGGGGTAGACACCGGGGAGCTGTTTTTT.

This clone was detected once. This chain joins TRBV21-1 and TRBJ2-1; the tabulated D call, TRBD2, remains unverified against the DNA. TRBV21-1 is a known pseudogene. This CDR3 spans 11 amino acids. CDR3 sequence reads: CASAYGNEQFF. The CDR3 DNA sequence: TGTGCCAGTGCCTATGGCAATGAGCAGTTCTTC.

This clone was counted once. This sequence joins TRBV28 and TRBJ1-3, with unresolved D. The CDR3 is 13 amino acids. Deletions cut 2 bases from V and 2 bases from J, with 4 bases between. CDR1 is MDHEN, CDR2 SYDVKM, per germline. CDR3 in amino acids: CASSLVAGNTIYF. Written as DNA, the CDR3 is TGTGCCAGCAGTTTAGTAGCTGGAAACACCATATATTTT.

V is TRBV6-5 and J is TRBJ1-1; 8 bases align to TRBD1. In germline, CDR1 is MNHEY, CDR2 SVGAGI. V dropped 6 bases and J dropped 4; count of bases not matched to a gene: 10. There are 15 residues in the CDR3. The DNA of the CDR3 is TGTGCCAGCAGACGAATTACAGGGGGGACCACTGAAGCTTTCTTT. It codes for CASRRITGGTTEAFF.

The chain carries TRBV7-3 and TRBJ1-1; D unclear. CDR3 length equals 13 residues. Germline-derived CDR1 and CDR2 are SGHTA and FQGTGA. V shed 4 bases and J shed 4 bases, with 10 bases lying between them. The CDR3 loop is CASSSGVGTEAFF. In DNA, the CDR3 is TGTGCCAGCAGCTCGGGTGTAGGCACTGAAGCTTTCTTT.

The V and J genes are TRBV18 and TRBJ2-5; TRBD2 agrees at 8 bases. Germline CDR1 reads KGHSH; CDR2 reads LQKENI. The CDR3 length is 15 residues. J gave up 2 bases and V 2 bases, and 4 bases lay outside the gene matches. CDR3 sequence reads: CASSPAGGRQETQYF. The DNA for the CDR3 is TGTGCCAGCTCACCAGCGGGGGGTCGGCAAGAGACCCAGTACTTC.

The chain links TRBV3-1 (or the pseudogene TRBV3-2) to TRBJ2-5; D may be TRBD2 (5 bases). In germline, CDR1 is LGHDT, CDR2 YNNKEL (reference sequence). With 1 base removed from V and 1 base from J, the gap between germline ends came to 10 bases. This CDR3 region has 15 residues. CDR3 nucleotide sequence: TGTGCCAGCAGCCAAGCCCCGACTACCCAAGAGACCCAGTACTTC. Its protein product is CASSQAPTTQETQYF.